This note documents a single T cell receptor (beta chain) sequence. Its antigen remains unknown. The data were obtained in a study of graft-versus-host responses after intestinal transplantation. Study context: Transplants given to recipients were multivisceral, liver-intestinal, or isolated intestinal. Findings and limits, study-wide: There was an association between peak levels of circulating GvH clones and early post-transplant HvG declines. Allograft clonal ratios (graft-versus-host to host-versus-graft) were high in patients who had graft-donor T cell macrochimerism. Recipient marrow harbored GvH clones, some of which surfaced first in ileum or blood.

Sequencing used immunoSEQ multiplex PCR; TCRdb keeps in-frame clones, though not all of them. The sample lists 96,000 or so clones, about 90% seen once, with around 0.18% in the top ten. The origin of this receptor is a human donor who received an intestinal transplant. The sample here was unstimulated CD4+ T cells sorted from spleen or lymph node cells, taken before intestinal transplant.

In nucleotides, the CDR3 is TGCGCCAGCAGCTTGGCTGAAATTGCGGGCGACCCAGATACGCAGTATTTT. It translates to CASSLAEIAGDPDTQYF. The rearrangement uses TRBV5-1 and TRBJ2-3, with D possibly TRBD2 on 5 matching bases. CDR1 and CDR2 (germline): SGHRS, YFSETQ. The CDR3 is 17 amino acids. The germline V and J ends were trimmed by 0 bases and 4 bases, with 18 bases remaining between them.